This record covers a single TCR beta chain. Sequence at one end of the junction differs from germline and may be a read error. Tregs were sorted as CD4+CD25+CD127-/low cells. TCRdb itself ran the 5' RACE reads through MiXCR, one entry per CDR3 protein. Among around 30,000 distinct CDR3 sequences listed, 27% were seen once. The specimen was tumor-infiltrating Tregs sorted from the breast tumor. The receptor comes from a female donor with breast cancer.

The CDR3 reads CASSEGAGGGYSNQPQHF. In nucleotides, the CDR3 is TGTGCCAGCAGTGAAGGAGCAGGGGGCGGATATAGCAACCAGCCCCAGCATTTT. The chain is built from TRBV6-1 and TRBJ1-5; TRBD1 matches 8 bases. This CDR3 has 18 residues. Germline V gene lookup returns CDR1 MNHNS and CDR2 SASEGT.